Below are 20 T cell receptor beta chains sequenced from a single sample in a study of PD-1 blockade in mismatch repair-deficient tumors. Some clones are missing from TCRdb's copy, which holds only in-frame ones; the method was immunoSEQ multiplex PCR. The sample yields some 100,000 clones, 70% to 85% seen once. Material: peripheral blood, obtained about 36 weeks after starting pembrolizumab. The receptors come from an adult with mismatch repair-deficient cancer.

This chain uses TRBV25-1 with TRBJ2-7; 8 bases agree with TRBD1. The CDR3 is made up of 12 amino acids. With 5 bases clipped from V and 6 bases from J, the junction kept 3 bases outside the gene matches. The germline CDR1 and CDR2 sequences are MGHDK and SYGVNS. The CDR3 spells CASSLGTGEQYF. The CDR3 coding sequence is TGTGCCAGCAGTCTAGGGACAGGCGAGCAGTACTTC.

This clone appeared once. This chain uses TRBV28 with TRBJ2-7; either TRBD1 or TRBD2 may fit D (6 bases each). Germline CDR1 MDHEN, CDR2 SYDVKM. Trimming took 4 bases from V and 4 from J, leaving 17 bases between them. CDR3 size: 15 residues. CDR3 DNA: TGTGCCAGCAGTTCCCAGAGGGGGGCGACTTACGAGCAGTACTTC. This codes for CASSSQRGATYEQYF.

This chain connects TRBV5-8 to TRBJ2-7, with 10 bases lining up with TRBD2. This CDR3 has 17 amino acids. Unmatched junction bases numbered 10, after V lost 4 bases and J lost 0 bases. Germline-derived CDR1 and CDR2 are SGHTS and YDEGEE. The CDR3 DNA follows: TGTGCCAGCAGCGACCCTCTTAGCGGGAGGCCCTCCTACGAGCAGTACTTC. It is translated as CASSDPLSGRPSYEQYF.

The genes are TRBV10-3 and TRBJ2-5; D ambiguous. V was trimmed by 4 bases and J by 5 bases, leaving 11 bases between them. The CDR3 length is 13 residues. CDR1 is ENHRY and CDR2 is SYGVKD in the germline V gene. The chain's CDR3 is CAISAAAVETQYF. CDR3 sequence (DNA): TGTGCCATCAGTGCAGCTGCCGTCGAGACCCAGTACTTC.

The chain has TRBV6-5 and TRBJ2-7; D not resolved. Trimming pared 5 bases from V and 0 bases from J, leaving 8 bases between. The CDR3 covers 13 residues. Germline V CDR1 and CDR2: MNHEY, SVGAGI. In DNA, the CDR3 is TGTGCCAGCAGTGTACCGAACTCCTACGAGCAGTACTTC. Residues: CASSVPNSYEQYF.

This CDR3 reads CASSRTTDTQYF. The DNA for the CDR3 is TGCGCCAGCAGCCGGACCACAGATACGCAGTATTTT. The rearrangement uses TRBV5-1 and TRBJ2-3; D uncertain. Trimming took 4 bases from V and 2 from J, leaving 5 bases between them. This CDR3 spans 12 amino acids. Per germline, CDR1 SGHRS and CDR2 YFSETQ.

V usage is TRBV7-2 and J usage is TRBJ2-7; tentatively, D is TRBD1 (5 bases). Germline V lookup: CDR1 SGHTA, CDR2 FQGNSA. The CDR3 has 15 amino acids. The germline V and J ends were trimmed by 5 bases and 5 bases, with 19 bases remaining between them. The CDR3 protein is CASSAERGRSHEQYF. DNA for the CDR3: TGTGCCAGCAGCGCCGAAAGGGGTAGGTCCCACGAGCAGTACTTC. The whole variable domain, filled in from reference TRBV7-2 and TRBJ2-7, reads GAGVSQSPSNKVTEKGKDVELRCDPISGHTALYWYRQSLGQGLEFLIYFQGNSAPDKSGLPSDRFSAERTGGSVSTLTIQRTQQEDSAVYLCASSAERGRSHEQYFGPGTRLTVT.

This clone was observed a handful of times. The chain couples TRBV7-9 to TRBJ1-4; D possibly corresponds to TRBD1 (5 bases). This CDR3 has 14 amino acids. With 6 bases removed from V and 8 bases from J, the gap between germline ends came to 16 bases. Per the germline V gene, CDR1 is SEHNR and CDR2 is FQNEAQ (reference sequence). The CDR3 region has the DNA TGTGCCAGCAGAAGAGGGGAGGGTCGGGAAAAACTGTTTTTT. Translated, it gives CASRRGEGREKLFF.

The chain carries TRBV4-3 and TRBJ2-1, with 7 positions matching TRBD2. This CDR3 comprises 17 residues. The V and J ends lost 4 bases and 6 bases, in that order; junction bases with no gene match: 15. CDR1 is LGHNA and CDR2 is YSLEER in the germline V gene. This chain's CDR3 is CASSPYVSSGTFNEQFF. In DNA, the CDR3 is TGCGCCAGCAGCCCCTACGTGTCTAGCGGAACCTTCAATGAGCAGTTCTTC.

Notes on this clone: The same CDR3 arises from other DNA sequences in this sample as well. The chain combines TRBV5-1 with TRBJ1-1; 9 bases line up with TRBD1. Germline trimming cut 4 bases from V and 2 bases from J; bases unmatched to any gene: 6. CDR3 length: 15 amino acids. CDR1 is SGHRS, CDR2 YFSETQ, per germline. CDR3 coding DNA: TGCGCCAGCAGCAATCCGGGACAGGGCAACACTGAAGCTTTCTTT. Protein product: CASSNPGQGNTEAFF.

The chain couples TRBV7-9 to TRBJ1-3; D is uncertain. Trimming left V 5 bases short and J 2 bases short, with 10 bases between. Germline loops: CDR1 SEHNR, CDR2 FQNEAQ (reference sequence). This CDR3 spans 14 amino acids. This chain's CDR3 is CASSPVQAGNTIYF. The DNA for the CDR3 is TGTGCCAGCAGCCCCGTCCAGGCTGGAAACACCATATATTTT.

The chain couples TRBV6-1 to TRBJ1-2; a weak D match, TRBD1 (6 bases). The CDR3 has 15 residues. V dropped 4 bases and J dropped 5 bases, with 17 bases sitting between them. The germline gives CDR1 MNHNS, CDR2 SASEGT. In DNA form, the CDR3 reads TGTGCCAGCAGTGTACAGGGAGCCGCGGGGTATGGCTACACCTTC. This codes for CASSVQGAAGYGYTF.

The chain couples TRBV5-1 to TRBJ1-1; 8 bases line up with TRBD1. The V and J ends lost 3 bases and 5 bases, in that order; junction bases with no gene match: 9. The CDR3 totals 15 residues. Germline-derived CDR1 and CDR2 are SGHRS and YFSETQ. CDR3: CASSSRSTGVTEAFF. The CDR3 DNA reads as TGCGCCAGCAGCTCCCGCTCGACAGGGGTGACTGAAGCTTTCTTT.

The CDR3 region has the DNA TGTGCCAGCTCACCAATGAGGGGGAGGCTCACTGAAGCTTTCTTT. It specifies CASSPMRGRLTEAFF. V gene TRBV18 combines with J gene TRBJ1-1, with D maybe TRBD1 (6 bases). V gave up 2 bases and J gave up 4 bases, with 14 bases separating them. The CDR3 totals 15 residues. Germline lookup yields CDR1 KGHSH and CDR2 LQKENI. The full variable domain, completed using reference TRBV18 and TRBJ1-1, is NAGVMQNPRHLVRRRGQEARLRCSPMKGHSHVYWYRQLPEEGLKFMVYLQKENIIDESGMPKERFSAEFPKEGPSILRIQQVVRGDSAAYFCASSPMRGRLTEAFFGQGTRLTVV.

The V gene is TRBV7-9, the J gene TRBJ2-7; D perhaps matches TRBD2 (6 bases). This CDR3 is 16 amino acids long. Germline CDR1 is SEHNR and CDR2 is FQNEAQ (reference sequence). V lost 3 bases, J lost 0 bases, and 15 bases lay in between. The CDR3 region is CASSFGWGESSYEQYF. The CDR3, as DNA: TGTGCCAGCAGCTTCGGCTGGGGGGAAAGCTCCTACGAGCAGTACTTC.

The chain links TRBV6-6 to TRBJ2-2; a possible D gene is TRBD2 (5 bases). The CDR3 length is 16 residues. Trimming removed 2 bases at V and 0 bases at J, with 10 bases between. CDR1 is MNHNY and CDR2 is SVGAGI in the germline V gene (reference sequence). The CDR3 is CASSYEGLANTGELFF. The CDR3 nucleotides read TGTGCCAGCAGTTACGAAGGACTGGCGAACACCGGGGAGCTGTTTTTT.

The chain combines TRBV7-9 with TRBJ1-1; TRBD1 aligns across 7 bases. With V trimmed by 5 bases and J by 10 bases, 4 bases remained unmatched. This CDR3 is built from 11 residues. Germline V lookup: CDR1 SEHNR, CDR2 FQNEAQ (reference sequence). CDR3 in DNA: TGTGCCAGCAGCGTTACAGGGGTAGCTTTCTTT. As protein: CASSVTGVAFF. The entire variable domain, with the rest obtained from reference TRBV7-9 and TRBJ1-1, is as follows: DTGVSQNPRHKITKRGQNVTFRCDPISEHNRLYWYRQTLGQGPEFLTYFQNEAQLEKSRLLSDRFSAERPKGSFSTLEIQRTEQGDSAMYLCASSVTGVAFFGQGTRLTVV.

The chain joins TRBV15 to TRBJ2-7; no firm D call. CDR3 size: 13 residues. Looked up from germline, CDR1 is LNHNV and CDR2 is YYDKDF (reference sequence). V was shortened by 1 base and J by 10 bases, with 14 bases between the two germline ends. The CDR3 here is CATSRVDEKRQYF. The CDR3 nucleotides read TGTGCCACCAGCAGAGTTGATGAAAAACGCCAGTACTTC.

This clone was observed a single time. The chain has TRBV20-1 and TRBJ2-1, with D unclear. Germline lookup yields CDR1 DFQATT and CDR2 SNEGSKA (reference sequence). Trimming cost V 7 bases and J 7 bases, with 8 bases left between them. This CDR3 spans 10 amino acids. This CDR3 reads CSVWPNEQFF. In nucleotides, the CDR3 is TGCAGTGTCTGGCCGAATGAGCAGTTCTTC.

A word on this clone: Other nucleotide sequences in the sample specify the same CDR3. The chain couples TRBV7-3 to TRBJ1-1; 10 bases align to TRBD1. Germline values: CDR1 SGHTA, CDR2 FQGTGA. Unmatched junction bases numbered 2, after V lost 3 bases and J lost 1 base. This CDR3 has 15 amino acids. CDR3 bases: TGTGCCAGCAGCTTGACAGGGGGCGAGAACACTGAAGCTTTCTTT. Its protein is CASSLTGGENTEAFF. The variable domain in full, completed from reference TRBV7-3 and TRBJ1-1, reads GAGVSQTPSNKVTEKGKYVELRCDPISGHTALYWYRQSLGQGPEFLIYFQGTGAADDSGLPNDRFFAVRPEGSVSTLKIQRTERGDSAVYLCASSLTGGENTEAFFGQGTRLTVV.